This T cell receptor beta chain came from a study of beta chain features in type 1 diabetes. Overall study results and limits: For cells with high TCR expression, cDNA sequencing could yield over-representation.

Notes on this clone: Its antigen is as yet unknown.

What was sequenced were expressed TCRB transcripts, since all of the isolated RNA had been reverse transcribed. Generated by immunoSEQ multiplex PCR, the TCRdb table keeps only in-frame clones and is missing some. The repertoire holds roughly 300,000 clones, with around 15% as singletons. Germline CDR1 is LNHDA and CDR2 is SQIVND (reference sequence). V was clipped by 4 bases and J by 5 bases, with 11 bases between them. The CDR3 length is 13 residues. The clonotype originates from a man in his thirties or forties in good health. The sample taken for sequencing was central memory CD4+ T cells from blood. This chain uses TRBV19 with TRBJ2-5, with a weak D call TRBD1 (5 bases). The CDR3 protein is CASSKAGKETQYF. CDR3 DNA: TGTGCCAGTAGTAAGGCAGGGAAGGAGACCCAGTACTTC.